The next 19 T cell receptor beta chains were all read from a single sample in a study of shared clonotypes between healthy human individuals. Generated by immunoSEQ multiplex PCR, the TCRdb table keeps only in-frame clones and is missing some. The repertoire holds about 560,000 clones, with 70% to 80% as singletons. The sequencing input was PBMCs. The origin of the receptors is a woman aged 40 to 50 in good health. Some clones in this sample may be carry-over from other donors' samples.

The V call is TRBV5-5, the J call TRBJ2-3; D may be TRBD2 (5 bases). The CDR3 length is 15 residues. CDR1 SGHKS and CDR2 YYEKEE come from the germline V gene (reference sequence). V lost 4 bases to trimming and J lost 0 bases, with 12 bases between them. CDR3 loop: CASSDGVRSTDTQYF. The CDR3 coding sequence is TGTGCCAGCAGCGACGGGGTCAGGAGCACAGATACGCAGTATTTT.

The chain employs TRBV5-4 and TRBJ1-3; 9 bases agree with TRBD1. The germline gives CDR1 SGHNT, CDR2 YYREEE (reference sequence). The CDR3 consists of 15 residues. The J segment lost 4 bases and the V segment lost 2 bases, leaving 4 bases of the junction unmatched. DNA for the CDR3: TGTGCCAGCAGCTTTGGGACAGGGTTGGGAAACACCATATATTTT. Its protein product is CASSFGTGLGNTIYF.

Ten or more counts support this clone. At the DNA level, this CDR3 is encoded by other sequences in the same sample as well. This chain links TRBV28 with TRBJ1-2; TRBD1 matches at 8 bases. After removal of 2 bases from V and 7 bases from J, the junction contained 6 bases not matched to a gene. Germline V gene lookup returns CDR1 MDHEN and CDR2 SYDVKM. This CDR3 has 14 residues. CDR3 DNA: TGTGCCAGCAGTTTAGGGCAGGGGGCGGGTGGCTACACCTTC. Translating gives CASSLGQGAGGYTF.

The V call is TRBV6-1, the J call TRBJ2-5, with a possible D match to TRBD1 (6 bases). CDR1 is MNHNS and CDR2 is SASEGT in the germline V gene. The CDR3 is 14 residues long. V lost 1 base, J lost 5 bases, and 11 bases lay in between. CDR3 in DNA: TGTGCCAGCAGTGAAGGAACAGGGATGGAGACCCAGTACTTC. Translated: CASSEGTGMETQYF.

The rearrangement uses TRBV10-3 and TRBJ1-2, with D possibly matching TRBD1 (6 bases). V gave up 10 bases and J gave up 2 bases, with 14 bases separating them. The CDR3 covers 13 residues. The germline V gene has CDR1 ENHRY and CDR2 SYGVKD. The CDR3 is CATTGTDNYGYTF. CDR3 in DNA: TGTGCCACCACAGGGACCGACAACTATGGCTACACCTTC.

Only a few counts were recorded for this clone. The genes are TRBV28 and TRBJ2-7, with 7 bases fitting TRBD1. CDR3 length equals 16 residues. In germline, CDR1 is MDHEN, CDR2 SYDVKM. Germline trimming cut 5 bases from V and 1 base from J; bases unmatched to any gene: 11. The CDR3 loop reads CASSTPPHRGSYEQYF. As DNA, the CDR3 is TGTGCCAGCAGTACACCTCCCCACAGGGGTTCCTACGAGCAGTACTTC.

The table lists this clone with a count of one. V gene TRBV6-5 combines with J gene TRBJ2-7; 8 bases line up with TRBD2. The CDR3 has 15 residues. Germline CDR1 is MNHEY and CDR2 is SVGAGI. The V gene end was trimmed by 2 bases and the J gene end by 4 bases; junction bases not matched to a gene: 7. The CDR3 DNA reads TGTGCCAGCAGTTACGGAGCGGGAGTTCGGTACGAGCAGTACTTC. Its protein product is CASSYGAGVRYEQYF.

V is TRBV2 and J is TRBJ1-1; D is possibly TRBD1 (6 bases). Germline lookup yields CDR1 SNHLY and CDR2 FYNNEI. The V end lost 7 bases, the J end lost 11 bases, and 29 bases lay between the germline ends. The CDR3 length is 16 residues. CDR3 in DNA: TGTGCCAGCACCGCCAACCCAAACAGGGCGGCGGGGTCGGCTTTCTTT. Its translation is CASTANPNRAAGSAFF.

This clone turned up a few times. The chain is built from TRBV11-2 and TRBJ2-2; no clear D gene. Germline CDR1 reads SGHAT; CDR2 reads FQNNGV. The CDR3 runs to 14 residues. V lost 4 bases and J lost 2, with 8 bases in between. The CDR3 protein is CASSSRQNTGELFF. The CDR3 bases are TGTGCCAGCAGCTCCCGACAAAACACCGGGGAGCTGTTTTTT.

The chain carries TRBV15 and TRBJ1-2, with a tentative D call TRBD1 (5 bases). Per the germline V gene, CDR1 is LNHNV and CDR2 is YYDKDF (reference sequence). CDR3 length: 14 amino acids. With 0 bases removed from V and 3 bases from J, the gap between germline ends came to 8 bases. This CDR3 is CATSRDLRDYGYTF. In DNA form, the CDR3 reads TGTGCCACCAGCAGAGATCTCAGGGACTATGGCTACACCTTC.

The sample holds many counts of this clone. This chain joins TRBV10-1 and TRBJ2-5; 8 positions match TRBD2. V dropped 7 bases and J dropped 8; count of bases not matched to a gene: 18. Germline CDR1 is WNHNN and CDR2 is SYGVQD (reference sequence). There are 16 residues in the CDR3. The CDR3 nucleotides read TGCGCCAGCATCGGGCGGTCTCTCGGGGGGGTTGACACCCAGTACTTC. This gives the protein CASIGRSLGGVDTQYF.

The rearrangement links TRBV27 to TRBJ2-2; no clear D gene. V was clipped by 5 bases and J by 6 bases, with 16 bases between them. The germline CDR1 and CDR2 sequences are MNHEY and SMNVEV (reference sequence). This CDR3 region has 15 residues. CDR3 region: CASSTAPDRAGELFF. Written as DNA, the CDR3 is TGTGCCAGCAGTACCGCCCCCGATCGGGCCGGGGAGCTGTTTTTT.

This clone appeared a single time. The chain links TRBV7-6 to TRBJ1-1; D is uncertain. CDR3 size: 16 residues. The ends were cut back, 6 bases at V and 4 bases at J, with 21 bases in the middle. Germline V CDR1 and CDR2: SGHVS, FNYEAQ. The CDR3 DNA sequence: TGTGCCAGCAGTTCCCGAGCGGGGTTGTGGGGCACTGAAGCTTTCTTT. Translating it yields CASSSRAGLWGTEAFF.

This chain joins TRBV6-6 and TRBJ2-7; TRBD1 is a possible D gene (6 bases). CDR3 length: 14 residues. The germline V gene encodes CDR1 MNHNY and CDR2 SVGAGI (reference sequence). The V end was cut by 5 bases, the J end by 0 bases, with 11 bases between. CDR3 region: CASSGDRSSYEQYF. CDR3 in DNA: TGTGCCAGCAGTGGTGACAGGTCCTCCTACGAGCAGTACTTC.

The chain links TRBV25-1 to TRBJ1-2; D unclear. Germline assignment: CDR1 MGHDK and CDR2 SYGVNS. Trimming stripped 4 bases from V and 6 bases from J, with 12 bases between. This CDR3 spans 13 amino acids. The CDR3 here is CASSGTQNDGYTF. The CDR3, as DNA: TGTGCCAGCAGTGGAACACAGAATGATGGCTACACCTTC.

The CDR3 spells CASSAQLRGAAETQYF. In nucleotides, the CDR3 is TGTGCCAGCAGCGCCCAACTCAGGGGGGCGGCGGAGACCCAGTACTTC. The V call is TRBV7-6, the J call TRBJ2-5, with a tentative D call TRBD1 (7 bases). CDR3 length: 16 amino acids. V lost 5 bases to trimming and J lost 5 bases, with 21 bases between them. CDR1 SGHVS and CDR2 FNYEAQ come from the germline V gene.

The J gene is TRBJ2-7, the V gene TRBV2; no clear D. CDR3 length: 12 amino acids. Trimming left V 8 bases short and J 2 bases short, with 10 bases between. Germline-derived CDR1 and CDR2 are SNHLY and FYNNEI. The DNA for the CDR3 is TGTGCCAGCGGCCGGTGGGCCTACGAGCAGTACTTC. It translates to CASGRWAYEQYF.

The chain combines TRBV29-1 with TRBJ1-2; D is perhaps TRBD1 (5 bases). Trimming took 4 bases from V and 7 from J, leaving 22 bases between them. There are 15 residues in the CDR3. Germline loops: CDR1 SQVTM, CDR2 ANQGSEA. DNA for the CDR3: TGCAGCGTTGTAGGGGATCTAACCGAGGCCTCTGGCTACACCTTC. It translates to CSVVGDLTEASGYTF.

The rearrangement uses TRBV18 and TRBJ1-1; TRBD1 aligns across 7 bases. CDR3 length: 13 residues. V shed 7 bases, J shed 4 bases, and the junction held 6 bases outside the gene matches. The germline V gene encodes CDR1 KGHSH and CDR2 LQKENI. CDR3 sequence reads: CASLATGTTEAFF. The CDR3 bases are TGTGCCAGCTTAGCGACAGGGACCACTGAAGCTTTCTTT.